This T cell receptor beta chain was sequenced in a study of cytomegalovirus exposure and HLA in healthy donors. Overall study findings and caveats: The study put roughly 160 TCR beta chains on its list as cytomegalovirus-associated.

Trimming cost V 7 bases and J 0 bases, with 10 bases left between them. The CDR3 is 15 residues long. Germline loops: CDR1 LNHDA, CDR2 SQIVND (reference sequence). The PCR ran on 60 Vbeta and 13 Jbeta primers. Clones were sequenced by immunoSEQ multiplex PCR, and TCRdb holds only the in-frame ones, with some missing. The sample lists about 160,000 clones; around 67% were seen once. As for this clone: Its antigen is unidentified.

Source material: PBMCs. The J gene is TRBJ2-6, the V gene TRBV19; unclear D gene. The TCR was taken from a woman between 18 and 29 years old in good health and CMV-seronegative. The CDR3 region is CASKVTGSGANVLTF. The DNA of the CDR3 is TGTGCCAGTAAAGTTACGGGCTCTGGGGCCAACGTCCTGACTTTC.